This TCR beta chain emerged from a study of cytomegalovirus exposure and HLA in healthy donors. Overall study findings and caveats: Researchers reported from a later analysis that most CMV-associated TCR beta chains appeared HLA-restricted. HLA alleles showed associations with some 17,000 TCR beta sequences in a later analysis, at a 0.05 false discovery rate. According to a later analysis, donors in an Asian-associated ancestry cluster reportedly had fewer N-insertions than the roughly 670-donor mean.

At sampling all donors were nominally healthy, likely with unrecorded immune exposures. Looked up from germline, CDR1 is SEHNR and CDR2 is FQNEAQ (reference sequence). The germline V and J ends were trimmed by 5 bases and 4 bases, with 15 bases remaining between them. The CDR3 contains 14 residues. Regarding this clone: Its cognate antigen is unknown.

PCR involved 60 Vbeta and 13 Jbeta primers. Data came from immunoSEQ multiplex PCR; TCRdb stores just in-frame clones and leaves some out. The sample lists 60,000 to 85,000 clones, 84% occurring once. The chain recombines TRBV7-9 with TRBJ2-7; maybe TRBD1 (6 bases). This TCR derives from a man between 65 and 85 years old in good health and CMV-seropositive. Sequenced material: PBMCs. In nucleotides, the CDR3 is TGTGCCAGCAGCCCTCCGGGACAAGGATACGAGCAGTACTTC. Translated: CASSPPGQGYEQYF.